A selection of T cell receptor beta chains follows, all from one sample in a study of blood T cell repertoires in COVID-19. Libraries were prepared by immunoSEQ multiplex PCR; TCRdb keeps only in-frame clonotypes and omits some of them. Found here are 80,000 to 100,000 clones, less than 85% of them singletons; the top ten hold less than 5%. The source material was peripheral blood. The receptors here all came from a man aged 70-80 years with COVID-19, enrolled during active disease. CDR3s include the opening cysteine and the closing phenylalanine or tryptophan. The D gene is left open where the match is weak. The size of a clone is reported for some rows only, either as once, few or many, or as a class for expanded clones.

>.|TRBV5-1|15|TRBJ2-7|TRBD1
TGCGCCAGCAGCTCGGGCCGGACAGGGCCCTACGAGCAGTACTTC
CASSSGRTGPYEQYF
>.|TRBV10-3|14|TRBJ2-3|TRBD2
TGTGCCACCCCGAGCGGGAGGGCCCCAGATACGCAGTATTTT
CATPSGRAPDTQYF
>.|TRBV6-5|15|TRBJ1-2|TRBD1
TGTGCCAGCAGTACATCGACAGGGGTCTTCGAGGGCTACACCTTC
CASSTSTGVFEGYTF
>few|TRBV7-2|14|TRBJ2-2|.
TGTGCCAGCAGTCGATGGACTGGCGGCGGGGAGCTGTTTTTT
CASSRWTGGGELFF
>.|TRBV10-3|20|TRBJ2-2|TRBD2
TGTGCCATCAGTGAGTCCGGACTAGCGGGATCCGTATCAAACACCGGGGAGCTGTTTTTT
CAISESGLAGSVSNTGELFF
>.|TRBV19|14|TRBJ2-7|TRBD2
TGTGCCAGTAGGCCCCGGGGGGAGACGGGCGAGCAGTACTTC
CASRPRGETGEQYF
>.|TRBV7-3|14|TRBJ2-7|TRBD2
TGTGCCAGCAGCTCCTCCGGGGGGTCCTACGAGCAGTACTTC
CASSSSGGSYEQYF
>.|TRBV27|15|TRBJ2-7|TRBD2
TGTGCCAGCAGTTTAAGGGTAGCGGGCCCTAGGGAGCAGTACTTC
CASSLRVAGPREQYF
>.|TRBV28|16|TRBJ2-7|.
TGTGCCAGCAGTTTACCCCAAGGGGTTAGCTCCTACGAGCAGTACTTC
CASSLPQGVSSYEQYF
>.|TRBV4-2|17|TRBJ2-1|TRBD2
TGTGCCAGCAGCGAGAGTCCTAGCGGGAGGGTGTCATATGAGCAGTTCTTC
CASSESPSGRVSYEQFF
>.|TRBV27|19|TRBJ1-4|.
TGTGCCAGCAGTTTATTCCCACCAACTCAGGGGACAACTAATGAAAAACTGTTTTTT
CASSLFPPTQGTTNEKLFF
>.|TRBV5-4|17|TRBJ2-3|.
TGTGCCAGCAGCAAAAACACGGGAGGGGGCCGCACAGATACGCAGTATTTT
CASSKNTGGGRTDTQYF
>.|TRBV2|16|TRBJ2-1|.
TGTGCCAGCAGTGAACGCGGCCCGAGCTCCTACAATGAGCAGTTCTTC
CASSERGPSSYNEQFF
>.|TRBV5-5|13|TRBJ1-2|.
TGTGCCAGCAGCTTACAGCGGATCTATGGCTACACCTTC
CASSLQRIYGYTF
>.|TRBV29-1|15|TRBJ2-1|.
TGCAGCACTCAGGGGGGTCTAGCGGGACAGGATGAGCAGTTCTTC
CSTQGGLAGQDEQFF
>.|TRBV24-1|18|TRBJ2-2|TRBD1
TGTGCCACCAGTGACCCCCAGACAGGGGGCGGAGGTTCCGGGGAGCTGTTTTTT
CATSDPQTGGGGSGELFF